This TCR beta chain derives from a study of post-analysis software for immune sequencing data. Included in the TCR beta cDNA libraries were unique molecular identifiers. TCRdb independently ran MiXCR on the PCR reads; one entry per CDR3 protein. The sample has approximately 660,000 distinct CDR3 sequences, more than 50% seen once. In regard to this clonotype: A much larger clone sits a single nucleotide away, making a read error possible.

The sample was blood. The clonotype originates from a girl aged 2 to 9 with multiple sclerosis.

The CDR3 is CASSQDLKDWSQEAQYF. CDR3 in DNA: TGTGCCAGCAGCCAAGACTTAAAGGACTGGTCTCAAGAGGCCCAGTACTTC. The rearrangement joins TRBV3-1 to TRBJ2-5, with D maybe TRBD2 (5 bases). The CDR3 sequence is 17 residues long. Germline V lookup: CDR1 LGHDT, CDR2 YNNKEL (reference sequence).